This T cell receptor (beta chain) derives from a study of CD8 T cells in ankylosing spondylitis. General observations from the study: Characteristic, it appeared, of ankylosing spondylitis blood was a TCR beta motif of about eight highly homologous variants.

TCRdb re-analysed the 5' RACE reads in MiXCR, keeping a single row per CDR3 protein. The table shows about 800,000 distinct CDR3 sequences, with approximately 12% occurring only once. Worth noting for this clonotype: Its antigen remains unidentified.

CDR3 length equals 14 residues. CDR1 is SGHTS, CDR2 YDEGEE, per germline. The V end was cut by 2 bases, the J end by 7 bases, with 14 bases between. This clonotype originated in a male donor with ankylosing spondylitis. Specimen: blood, either unsorted or a sorted T cell fraction (not recorded which). The chain joins TRBV5-8 to TRBJ2-3, with D unresolved. The CDR3 sequence: CASSFRTVLHTQYF. CDR3 DNA: TGTGCCAGCAGCTTCCGGACGGTACTTCATACGCAGTATTTT.